This passage covers 23 T cell receptor beta chains from one sample sequenced in a study of shared clonotypes between healthy human individuals. The table came from immunoSEQ multiplex PCR; TCRdb's copy has only in-frame clones and leaves some out. Among about 1.5 million clones listed, 95% to 99% were seen once. The specimen sequenced was naive CD4+ T cells sorted from blood. Subset defined: CD45RA+ positively selected. The receptors derive from a man aged 25-45 years in good health.

This clone came up once. This rearrangement joins TRBV5-5 to TRBJ2-7; 15 bases align to TRBD2. The CDR3 sequence is 17 residues long. V trimming: 4 bases; J trimming: 1 base; junction bases outside the gene matches: 6. CDR1 and CDR2 (germline): SGHKS, YYEKEE (reference sequence). This CDR3 is CASSRGLAGGNSYEQYF. In DNA, the CDR3 is TGTGCCAGCAGCAGGGGACTAGCGGGAGGCAATTCCTACGAGCAGTACTTC. Supplemented by reference TRBV5-5 and TRBJ2-7, the full variable domain reads DAGVTQSPTHLIKTRGQQVTLRCSPISGHKSVSWYQQVLGQGPQFIFQYYEKEERGRGNFPDRFSARQFPNYSSELNVNALLLGDSALYLCASSRGLAGGNSYEQYFGPGTRLTVT.

The V gene is TRBV18, the J gene TRBJ2-7; TRBD2 agrees at 9 bases. With V trimmed by 4 bases and J by 3 bases, 4 bases remained unmatched. The CDR3 contains 14 residues. CDR1 KGHSH and CDR2 LQKENI come from the germline V gene. The CDR3 DNA is TGTGCCAGCTCACACTCTAGCGGGAACTACGAGCAGTACTTC. Translating it yields CASSHSSGNYEQYF.

The chain recombines TRBV7-3 with TRBJ2-2; D gene ambiguous. The germline gives CDR1 SGHTA, CDR2 FQGTGA. Trimming took 4 bases from V and 5 from J, leaving 11 bases between them. CDR3 size: 14 residues. CDR3 coding DNA: TGTGCCAGCAGCTCCTTAGTTATGACCGGGGAGCTGTTTTTT. Its translation: CASSSLVMTGELFF.

The chain carries TRBV5-5 and TRBJ1-4; D not certain. Trimming left V 3 bases short and J 0 bases short, with 9 bases between. From germline, CDR1 is SGHKS and CDR2 YYEKEE (reference sequence). This CDR3 has 15 residues. CDR3 nucleotides: TGTGCCAGCAGCTCTACCAGCTCAACTAATGAAAAACTGTTTTTT. Protein sequence: CASSSTSSTNEKLFF.

This clone was found once. The CDR3 DNA reads as TGCAGCGAGACTAGCGGGACCAATGAGCAGTTCTTC. Translated, it gives CSETSGTNEQFF. This sequence joins TRBV29-1 and TRBJ2-1, with 11 bases aligning to TRBD2. The CDR3 covers 12 residues. CDR1 and CDR2 from the germline V gene are SQVTM and ANQGSEA. The J segment lost 6 bases and the V segment lost 7 bases, leaving 2 bases of the junction unmatched.

The rearrangement links TRBV7-2 to TRBJ2-1; maybe TRBD2 (6 bases). The germline CDR1 and CDR2 sequences are SGHTA and FQGNSA. With 2 bases removed from V and 7 bases from J, the gap between germline ends came to 21 bases. CDR3 length: 17 amino acids. In nucleotides, the CDR3 is TGTGCCAGCAGCTTAATTGGCAAAGTGGGAGGCCTGAATGAGCAGTTCTTC. It encodes CASSLIGKVGGLNEQFF.

V and J are TRBV10-3 and TRBJ2-3; 14 positions match TRBD2. From germline, CDR1 is ENHRY and CDR2 SYGVKD. The CDR3 runs 14 residues. J gave up 6 bases and V 10 bases, and 6 bases lay outside the gene matches. The chain's CDR3 is CATEGLAGVDTQYF. For the CDR3, the DNA is TGTGCCACCGAGGGACTAGCGGGAGTTGATACGCAGTATTTT.

The chain has TRBV2 and TRBJ1-2; possible D gene TRBD1, 5 bases. This CDR3 is built from 13 residues. The germline gives CDR1 SNHLY, CDR2 FYNNEI. The V end was cut by 6 bases, the J end by 4 bases, with 12 bases between. The CDR3 reads CASSLQGSYGYTF. CDR3 nucleotide sequence: TGTGCCAGCAGCCTCCAGGGTTCCTATGGCTACACCTTC.

The chain employs TRBV5-4 and TRBJ2-2; no firm D call. Germline assignment: CDR1 SGHNT and CDR2 YYREEE (reference sequence). The CDR3 consists of 14 residues. The ends were cut back, 3 bases at V and 1 base at J, with 7 bases in the middle. CDR3 nucleotide sequence: TGTGCCAGCAGCTCGGCCAAGAACACCGGGGAGCTGTTTTTT. Encoded protein: CASSSAKNTGELFF.

The V call is TRBV10-1, the J call TRBJ2-1; no firm D call. V lost 8 bases, J lost 2 bases, and 19 bases lay in between. This CDR3 is built from 16 residues. CDR1 and CDR2 from the germline V gene are WNHNN and SYGVQD (reference sequence). Here the CDR3 DNA reads TGCGCCAGCGCCCTCAACGCAAACCCTGCCTACAATGAGCAGTTCTTC. It yields the protein CASALNANPAYNEQFF.

The rearrangement joins TRBV2 to TRBJ2-5; D perhaps matches TRBD2 (6 bases). V was pared by 6 bases and J by 5 bases, with 16 bases between. This CDR3 is built from 14 residues. Germline CDR1 reads SNHLY; CDR2 reads FYNNEI. In nucleotides, the CDR3 is TGTGCCAGCAGGGGACTCCCCCAGGTGGAGACCCAGTACTTC. Protein product: CASRGLPQVETQYF.

The rearrangement uses TRBV19 and TRBJ2-3, with TRBD2 as a possible D gene (6 bases). CDR1 and CDR2 from the germline V gene are LNHDA and SQIVND (reference sequence). V gave up 3 bases and J gave up 0 bases, with 10 bases separating them. The CDR3 is made up of 15 amino acids. The DNA for the CDR3 is TGTGCCAGTAGTATCGAGGGGACTAGCACAGATACGCAGTATTTT. As protein: CASSIEGTSTDTQYF.

The genes are TRBV9 and TRBJ2-1; TRBD2 matches 13 bases. The ends lost 4 bases at V and 6 bases at J; junction bases unmatched: 7. Germline values: CDR1 SGDLS, CDR2 YYNGEE. This CDR3 has 16 residues. CDR3 protein: CASSTGLAGARNEQFF. In DNA form, the CDR3 reads TGTGCCAGCAGCACCGGACTAGCGGGAGCTCGCAATGAGCAGTTCTTC.

The genes are TRBV6-1 and TRBJ1-3; a possible D gene is TRBD1 (5 bases). Trimming pared 4 bases from V and 0 bases from J, leaving 13 bases between. In germline, CDR1 is MNHNS, CDR2 SASEGT. The CDR3 contains 16 residues. CDR3: CASSATGTNSGNTIYF. CDR3 DNA: TGTGCCAGCAGTGCAACCGGGACCAACTCTGGAAACACCATATATTTT.

The chain employs TRBV6-5 and TRBJ2-1; 12 bases agree with TRBD2. The CDR3 length is 16 residues. V lost 4 bases, J lost 5 bases, and 6 bases stayed unmatched. Germline lookup yields CDR1 MNHEY and CDR2 SVGAGI. The CDR3 region is CASSSLTSGSDNEQFF. CDR3 nucleotides: TGTGCCAGCAGTTCCCTGACTAGCGGGAGTGACAATGAGCAGTTCTTC.

This chain connects TRBV9 to TRBJ2-3; weak D call: TRBD1 (5 bases). The V gene's germline CDR1 is SGDLS and CDR2 YYNGEE. This CDR3 has 16 residues. Trimming left V 0 bases short and J 4 bases short, with 15 bases between. CDR3 sequence (DNA): TGTGCCAGCAGCGTAGCCCTCAGGCAAGGGGCAGATACGCAGTATTTT. Translating it yields CASSVALRQGADTQYF. Using reference TRBV9 and TRBJ2-3 for the parts outside the CDR3, the full variable domain is DSGVTQTPKHLITATGQRVTLRCSPRSGDLSVYWYQQSLDQGLQFLIQYYNGEERAKGNILERFSAQQFPDLHSELNLSSLELGDSALYFCASSVALRQGADTQYFGPGTRLTVL.

The chain has TRBV30 and TRBJ2-5, with D unresolved. The CDR3 has 13 residues. Trimming cost V 2 bases and J 5 bases, with 12 bases left between them. The germline V gene encodes CDR1 GTSNPN and CDR2 SVGIG (reference sequence). Written as DNA, the CDR3 is TGTGCCTGGAGTATCAGTCTAGGGGAGACCCAGTACTTC. Amino acids: CAWSISLGETQYF.

This clone was detected once. The rearrangement uses TRBV5-1 and TRBJ2-1; either TRBD1 or TRBD2 may supply D (5 bases each). The V and J ends lost 0 bases and 6 bases respectively, with 13 bases between them. This CDR3 is built from 15 residues. Germline V gives CDR1 SGHRS, CDR2 YFSETQ. CDR3 loop: CASSLGWGSRNEQFF. CDR3 nucleotide sequence: TGCGCCAGCAGCTTGGGATGGGGGTCCCGCAATGAGCAGTTCTTC.

As for this clone: The sample holds other DNA sequences that translate to the same CDR3. The V gene is TRBV5-1, the J gene TRBJ2-5, with D unresolved. CDR1 and CDR2 (germline): SGHRS, YFSETQ. This CDR3 comprises 11 residues. Trimming removed 4 bases at V and 5 bases at J, with 6 bases between. The CDR3 DNA sequence: TGCGCCAGCAGCGGCGAGGAGACCCAGTACTTC. Amino acid sequence: CASSGEETQYF.

This chain uses TRBV7-8 with TRBJ2-1, with D maybe TRBD1 (5 bases). This CDR3 region has 15 residues. CDR1 is SGHVS, CDR2 FQNEAQ, per germline. Between the trimmed V and J ends, which lost 1 base and 5 bases, there was a span of 12 bases. CDR3 DNA sequence: TGTGCCAGCAGCTTAGGGGGTCCAGGGAACAATGAGCAGTTCTTC. This encodes CASSLGGPGNNEQFF.

The CDR3 DNA reads TGTGCCAGCAGGCGGGGAACCTCCTACGAGCAGTACTTC. Its protein is CASRRGTSYEQYF. The chain uses TRBV6-5 and TRBJ2-7, with D possibly TRBD2 on 6 matching bases. The CDR3 sequence is 13 residues long. CDR1 and CDR2 (germline): MNHEY, SVGAGI. V was cut by 6 bases and J by 0 bases, with 9 bases left in between.

CDR3 in amino acids: CASIEVRESTEAFF. CDR3 DNA sequence: TGTGCCAGCATCGAGGTGCGGGAATCCACTGAAGCTTTCTTT. The chain carries TRBV7-9 and TRBJ1-1; no firm D call. Trimming shortened V by 7 bases and J by 4 bases, and 16 bases separated the two germline ends. The CDR3 extends over 14 amino acids. The V gene's germline CDR1 is SEHNR and CDR2 FQNEAQ (reference sequence).

V is TRBV25-1 and J is TRBJ2-1, with TRBD2 matching over 14 bases. Trimming took 2 bases from V and 6 from J; bases not matched to a gene: 6. The CDR3 sequence is 17 residues long. CDR1 MGHDK and CDR2 SYGVNS come from the germline V gene. This CDR3 is CASSEVAGLAGVNEQFF. CDR3 coding DNA: TGTGCCAGCAGTGAAGTGGCGGGACTAGCGGGGGTCAATGAGCAGTTCTTC.